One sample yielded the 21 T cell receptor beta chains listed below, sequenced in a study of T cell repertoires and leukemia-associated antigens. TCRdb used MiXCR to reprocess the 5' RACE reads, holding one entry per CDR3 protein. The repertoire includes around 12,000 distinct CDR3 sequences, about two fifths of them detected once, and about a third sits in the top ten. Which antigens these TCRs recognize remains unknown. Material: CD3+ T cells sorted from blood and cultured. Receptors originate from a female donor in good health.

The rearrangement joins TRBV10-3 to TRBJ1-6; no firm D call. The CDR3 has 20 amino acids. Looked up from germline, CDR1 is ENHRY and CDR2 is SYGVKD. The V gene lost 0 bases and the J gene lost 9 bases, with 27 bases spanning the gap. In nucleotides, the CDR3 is TGTGCCATCAGTGAGTCTCCGTGGCGGTTACTTAGATTAGTTACTTCACCCCTCCACTTT. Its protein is CAISESPWRLLRLVTSPLHF.

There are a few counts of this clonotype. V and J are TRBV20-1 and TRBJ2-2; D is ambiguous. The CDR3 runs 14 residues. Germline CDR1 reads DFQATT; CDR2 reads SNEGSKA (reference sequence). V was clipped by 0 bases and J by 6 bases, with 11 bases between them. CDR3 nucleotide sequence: TGCAGTGCTAGAGAGTCCCTAACGGCCGGGGAGCTGTTTTTT. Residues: CSARESLTAGELFF.

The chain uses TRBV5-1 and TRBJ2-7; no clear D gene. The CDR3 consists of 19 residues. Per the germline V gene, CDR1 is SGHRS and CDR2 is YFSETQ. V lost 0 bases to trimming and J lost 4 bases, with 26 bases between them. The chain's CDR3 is CASSLAGDRTAGSGYEQYF. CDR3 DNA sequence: TGCGCCAGCAGCTTGGCCGGTGACCGGACGGCTGGAAGTGGGTACGAGCAGTACTTC.

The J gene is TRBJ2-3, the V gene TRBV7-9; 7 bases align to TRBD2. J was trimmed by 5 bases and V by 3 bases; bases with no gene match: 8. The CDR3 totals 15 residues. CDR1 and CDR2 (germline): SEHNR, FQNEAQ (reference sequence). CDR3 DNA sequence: TGTGCCAGCAGCTTTATTTCGGGAGGTGGAGATACGCAGTATTTT. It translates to CASSFISGGGDTQYF.

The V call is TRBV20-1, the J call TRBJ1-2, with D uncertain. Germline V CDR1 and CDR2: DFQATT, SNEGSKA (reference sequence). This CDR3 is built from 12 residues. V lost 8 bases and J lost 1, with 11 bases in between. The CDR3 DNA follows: TGCAGTCCCGTGACACATAACTATGGCTACACCTTC. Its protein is CSPVTHNYGYTF.

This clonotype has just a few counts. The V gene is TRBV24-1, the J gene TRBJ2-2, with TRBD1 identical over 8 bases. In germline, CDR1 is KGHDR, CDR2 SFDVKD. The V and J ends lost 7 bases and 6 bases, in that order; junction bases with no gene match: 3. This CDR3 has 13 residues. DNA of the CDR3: TGTGCCACCAGGGACAGGGAGGCCGGGGAGCTGTTTTTT. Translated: CATRDREAGELFF.

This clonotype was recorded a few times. CDR3 amino acids: CASRGSLSYNEQFF. The CDR3, as DNA: TGTGCCAGCAGGGGGTCCCTATCCTACAATGAGCAGTTCTTC. This sequence joins TRBV6-6 and TRBJ2-1; D unresolved. With 6 bases removed from V and 1 base from J, the gap between germline ends came to 10 bases. The CDR3 is 14 amino acids. Per germline, CDR1 MNHNY and CDR2 SVGAGI (reference sequence).

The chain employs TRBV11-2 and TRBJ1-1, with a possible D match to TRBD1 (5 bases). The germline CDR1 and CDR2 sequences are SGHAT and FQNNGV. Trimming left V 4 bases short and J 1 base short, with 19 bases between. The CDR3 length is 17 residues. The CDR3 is CASSSSGTEYSNTEAFF. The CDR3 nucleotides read TGTGCCAGCAGCTCCTCCGGGACTGAATACTCGAACACTGAAGCTTTCTTT.

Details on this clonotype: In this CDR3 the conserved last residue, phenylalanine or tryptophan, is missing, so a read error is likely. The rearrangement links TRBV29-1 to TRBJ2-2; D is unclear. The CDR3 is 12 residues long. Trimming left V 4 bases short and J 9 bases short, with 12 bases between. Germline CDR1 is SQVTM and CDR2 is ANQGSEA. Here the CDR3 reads CSVGVNTRELFI. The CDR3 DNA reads TGCAGCGTTGGGGTGAACACGAGGGAGCTGTTTATT.

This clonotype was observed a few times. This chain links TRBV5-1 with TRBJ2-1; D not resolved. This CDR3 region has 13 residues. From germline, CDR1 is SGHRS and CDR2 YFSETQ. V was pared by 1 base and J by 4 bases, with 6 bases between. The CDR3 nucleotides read TGCGCCAGCAGCTTGCAGCAATACAATGAGCAGTTCTTC. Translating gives CASSLQQYNEQFF.

The CDR3 sequence: CASSVGGGEDTQYF. CDR3 coding DNA: TGTGCCAGCAGCGTAGGCGGGGGGGAAGATACGCAGTATTTT. The gene calls are TRBV9 and TRBJ2-3; 9 bases agree with TRBD2. V lost 0 bases and J lost 5; bases outside the gene matches: 1. This CDR3 has 14 amino acids. Germline V CDR1 and CDR2: SGDLS, YYNGEE.

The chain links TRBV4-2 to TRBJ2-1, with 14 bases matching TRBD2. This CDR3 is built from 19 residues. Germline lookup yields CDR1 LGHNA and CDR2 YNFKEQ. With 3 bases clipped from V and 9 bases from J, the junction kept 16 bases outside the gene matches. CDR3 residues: CASSQSDPAGTSGRFEQFF. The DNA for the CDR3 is TGTGCCAGCAGCCAGTCGGATCCGGCCGGGACTAGCGGGAGATTTGAGCAGTTCTTC.

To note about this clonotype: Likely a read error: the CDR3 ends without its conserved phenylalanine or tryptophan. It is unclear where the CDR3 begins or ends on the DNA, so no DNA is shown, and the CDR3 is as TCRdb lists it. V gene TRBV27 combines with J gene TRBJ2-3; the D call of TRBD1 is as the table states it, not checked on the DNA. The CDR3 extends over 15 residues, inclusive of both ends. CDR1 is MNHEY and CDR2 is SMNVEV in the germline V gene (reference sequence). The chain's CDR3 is CASSLLGASEQYFGP.

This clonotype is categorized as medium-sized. The CDR3 region is CASSQGDRQREKLFF. In DNA, the CDR3 is TGTGCCAGCAGCCAAGGCGACAGACAGAGGGAAAAACTGTTTTTT. This chain joins TRBV4-2 and TRBJ1-4, with D perhaps matching TRBD1 (5 bases). Trimming took 1 base from V and 8 from J, leaving 14 bases between them. Germline V gene lookup returns CDR1 LGHNA and CDR2 YNFKEQ. The CDR3 is 15 residues long.

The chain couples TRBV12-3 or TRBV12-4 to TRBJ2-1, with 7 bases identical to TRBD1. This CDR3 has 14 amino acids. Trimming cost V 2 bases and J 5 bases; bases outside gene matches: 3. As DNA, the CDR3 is TGTGCCAGCAGTTTAAAGAGGGGGCACAATGAGCAGTTCTTC. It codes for CASSLKRGHNEQFF.

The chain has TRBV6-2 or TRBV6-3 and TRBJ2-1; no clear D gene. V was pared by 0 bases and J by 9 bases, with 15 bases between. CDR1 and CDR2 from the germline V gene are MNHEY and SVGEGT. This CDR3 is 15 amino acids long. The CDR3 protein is CASSYSNEYNSEQFF. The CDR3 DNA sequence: TGTGCCAGCAGTTACTCCAATGAGTACAATAGTGAGCAGTTCTTC.

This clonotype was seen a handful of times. The CDR3 is CSAGRPQDTQYF. CDR3 in DNA: TGCAGTGCTGGGAGACCCCAGGATACGCAGTATTTT. V is TRBV20-1 and J is TRBJ2-3, with TRBD2 as a possible D gene (5 bases). CDR3 length: 12 residues. CDR1 is DFQATT, CDR2 SNEGSKA, per germline (reference sequence). Trimming left V 5 bases short and J 6 bases short, with 12 bases between.

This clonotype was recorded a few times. The CDR3 DNA reads as TGTGCCAGCAGCCCCAACTTGCTTGAGACGGCTTTCTTT. Translating it yields CASSPNLLETAFF. V and J are TRBV12-3 or TRBV12-4 and TRBJ1-1; D uncertain. CDR3 length equals 13 residues. V lost 6 bases, J lost 11 bases, and 19 bases lay in between.

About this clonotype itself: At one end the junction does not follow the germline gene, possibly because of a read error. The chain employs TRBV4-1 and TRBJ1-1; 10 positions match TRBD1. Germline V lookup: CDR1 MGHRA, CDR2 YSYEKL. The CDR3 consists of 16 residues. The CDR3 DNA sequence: TGCGCCGGCAGTCCCGGGACAGGGGCGGGTAACACTGAAGCTTTCTTT. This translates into CAGSPGTGAGNTEAFF.

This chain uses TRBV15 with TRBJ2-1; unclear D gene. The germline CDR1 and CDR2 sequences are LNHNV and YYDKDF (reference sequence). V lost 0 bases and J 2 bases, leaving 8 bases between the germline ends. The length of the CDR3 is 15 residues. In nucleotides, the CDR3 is TGTGCCACCAGCAGAGATCCCAGACCCTACAATGAGCAGTTCTTC. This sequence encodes CATSRDPRPYNEQFF.

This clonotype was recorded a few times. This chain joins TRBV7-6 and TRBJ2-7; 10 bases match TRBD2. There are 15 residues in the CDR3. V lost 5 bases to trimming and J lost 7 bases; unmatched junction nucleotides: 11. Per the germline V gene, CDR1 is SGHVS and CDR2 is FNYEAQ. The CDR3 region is CASSPRLAGEGEQYF. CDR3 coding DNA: TGTGCCAGCAGCCCCAGACTAGCGGGTGAAGGGGAGCAGTACTTC.